This TCR beta chain was captured by sequencing in a study of siplizumab effects on memory and regulatory T cells. Study-wide findings and caveats: Siplizumab significantly reduced alloreactive sequences traceable to unstimulated CD4+ memory cells. Proliferating clones, CD4+ or CD8+, lacked an assignable naive or memory phenotype in roughly 80-97% of cases. Naive T cell populations appeared to exhibit greater diversity than memory cells and appeared to be major alloresponse contributors.

Concerning this clone: Its antigen remains unknown.

It was roughly 99,000 TCR templates that were assayed per sample. The repertoire was sequenced with immunoSEQ multiplex PCR; TCRdb's copy has only in-frame clones and lacks some. The sample lists 50,000 or so clones, about 92% seen once, with roughly two fifths in the top ten. V was clipped by 3 bases and J by 7 bases; unmatched bases: 4. There are 14 residues in the CDR3. The germline CDR1 and CDR2 sequences are SGHVS and FNYEAQ. The chain couples TRBV7-6 to TRBJ2-1, with 9 bases that match TRBD2. This receptor was identified in a human donor in good health. Material for sequencing was CD8+ T cells sorted from blood. The CDR3 reads CASSLAGGRNEQFF. In nucleotides, the CDR3 is TGTGCCAGCAGCTTGGCGGGAGGGAGGAATGAGCAGTTCTTC.